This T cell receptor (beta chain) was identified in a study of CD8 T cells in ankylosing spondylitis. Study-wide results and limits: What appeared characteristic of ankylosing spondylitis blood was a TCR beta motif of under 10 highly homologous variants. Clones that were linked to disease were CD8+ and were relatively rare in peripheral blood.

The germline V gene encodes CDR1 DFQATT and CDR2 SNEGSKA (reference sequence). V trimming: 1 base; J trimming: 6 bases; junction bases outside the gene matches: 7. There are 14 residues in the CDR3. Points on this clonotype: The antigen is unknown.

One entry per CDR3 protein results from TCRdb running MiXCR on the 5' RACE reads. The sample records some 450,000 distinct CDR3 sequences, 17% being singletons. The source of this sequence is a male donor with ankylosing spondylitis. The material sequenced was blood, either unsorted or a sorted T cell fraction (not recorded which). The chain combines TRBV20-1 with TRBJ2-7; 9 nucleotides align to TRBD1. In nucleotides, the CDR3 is TGCAGTGCTAGAGCCGGACAGGGGCCGGGCGAGCAGTACTTC. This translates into CSARAGQGPGEQYF.